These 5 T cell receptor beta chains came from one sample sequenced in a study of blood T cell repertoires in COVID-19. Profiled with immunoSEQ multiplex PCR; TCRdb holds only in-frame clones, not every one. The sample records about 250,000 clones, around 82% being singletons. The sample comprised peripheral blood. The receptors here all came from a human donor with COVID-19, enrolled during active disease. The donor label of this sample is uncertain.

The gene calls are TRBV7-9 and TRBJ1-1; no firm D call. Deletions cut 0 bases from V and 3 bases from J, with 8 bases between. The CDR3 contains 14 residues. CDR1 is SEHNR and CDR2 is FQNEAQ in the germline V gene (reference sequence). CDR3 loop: CASSLASGYTEAFF. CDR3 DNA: TGTGCCAGCAGCTTAGCATCAGGTTACACTGAAGCTTTCTTT.

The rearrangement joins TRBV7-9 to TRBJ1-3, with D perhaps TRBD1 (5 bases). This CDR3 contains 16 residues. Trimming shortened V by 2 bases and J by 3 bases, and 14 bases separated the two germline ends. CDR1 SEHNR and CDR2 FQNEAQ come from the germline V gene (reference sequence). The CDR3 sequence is CASSLTALGLGNTIYF. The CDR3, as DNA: TGTGCCAGCAGCTTAACGGCGTTGGGACTTGGAAACACCATATATTTT.

For the CDR3, the DNA is TGTGCCAGCAGCCCCCGACAGGGTGCAACTAATGAAAAACTGTTTTTT. Amino acid sequence: CASSPRQGATNEKLFF. This chain links TRBV7-2 with TRBJ1-4, with 7 bases fitting TRBD1. Germline V gives CDR1 SGHTA, CDR2 FQGNSA. V lost 5 bases, J lost 0 bases, and 6 bases stayed unmatched. The CDR3 totals 16 residues.

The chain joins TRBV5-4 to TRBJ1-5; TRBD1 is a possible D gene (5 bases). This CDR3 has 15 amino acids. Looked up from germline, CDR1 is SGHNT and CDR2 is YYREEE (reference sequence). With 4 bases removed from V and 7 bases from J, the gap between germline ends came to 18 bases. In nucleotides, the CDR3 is TGTGCCAGCAGCCCTTCCCCGGGACTGGTCCAGCCCCAGCATTTT. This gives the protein CASSPSPGLVQPQHF.

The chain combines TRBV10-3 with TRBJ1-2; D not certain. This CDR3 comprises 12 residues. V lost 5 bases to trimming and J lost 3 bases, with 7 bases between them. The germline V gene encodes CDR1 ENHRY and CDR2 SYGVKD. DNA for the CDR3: TGTGCCATCAGTAGAGGCGACTATGGCTACACCTTC. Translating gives CAISRGDYGYTF.